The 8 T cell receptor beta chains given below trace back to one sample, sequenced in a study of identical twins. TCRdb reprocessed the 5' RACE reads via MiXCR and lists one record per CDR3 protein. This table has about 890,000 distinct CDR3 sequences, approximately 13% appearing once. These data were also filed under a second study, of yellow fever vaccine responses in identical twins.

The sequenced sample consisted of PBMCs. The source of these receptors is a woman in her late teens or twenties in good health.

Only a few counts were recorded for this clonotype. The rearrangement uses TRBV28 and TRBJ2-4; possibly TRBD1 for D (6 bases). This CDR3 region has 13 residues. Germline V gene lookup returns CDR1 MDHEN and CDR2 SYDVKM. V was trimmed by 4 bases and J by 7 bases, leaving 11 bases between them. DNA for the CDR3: TGTGCCAGCAGTTCTGGGACACCTAACATTCAGTACTTC. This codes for CASSSGTPNIQYF.

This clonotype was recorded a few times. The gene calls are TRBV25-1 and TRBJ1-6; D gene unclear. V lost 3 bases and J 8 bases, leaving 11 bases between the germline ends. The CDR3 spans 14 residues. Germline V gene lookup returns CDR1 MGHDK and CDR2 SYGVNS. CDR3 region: CASSDVNGYSPLHF. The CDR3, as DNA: TGTGCCAGCAGTGATGTGAATGGTTATTCACCCCTCCACTTT.

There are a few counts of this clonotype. The CDR3 sequence: CASSESTLGQGSFNEQFF. The DNA of the CDR3 is TGCGCCAGCAGTGAGTCGACTCTTGGCCAGGGGTCTTTCAATGAGCAGTTCTTC. The chain links TRBV10-1 to TRBJ2-1; D is possibly TRBD1 (6 bases). V was shortened by 0 bases and J by 6 bases, with 21 bases between the two germline ends. The CDR3 spans 18 residues. Germline CDR1 is WNHNN and CDR2 is SYGVQD (reference sequence).

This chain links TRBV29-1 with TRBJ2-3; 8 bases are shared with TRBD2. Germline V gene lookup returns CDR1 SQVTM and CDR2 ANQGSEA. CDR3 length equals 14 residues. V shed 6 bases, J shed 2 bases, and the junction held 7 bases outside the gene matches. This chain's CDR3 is CSVQTSDYTDTQYF. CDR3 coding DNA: TGCAGCGTACAGACTAGCGACTACACAGATACGCAGTATTTT.

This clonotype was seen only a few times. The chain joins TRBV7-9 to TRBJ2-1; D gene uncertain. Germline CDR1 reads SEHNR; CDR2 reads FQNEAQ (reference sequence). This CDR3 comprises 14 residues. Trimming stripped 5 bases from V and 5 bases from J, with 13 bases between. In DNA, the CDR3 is TGTGCCAGCAGCCAACCGCTAGAAAACAATGAGCAGTTCTTC. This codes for CASSQPLENNEQFF.

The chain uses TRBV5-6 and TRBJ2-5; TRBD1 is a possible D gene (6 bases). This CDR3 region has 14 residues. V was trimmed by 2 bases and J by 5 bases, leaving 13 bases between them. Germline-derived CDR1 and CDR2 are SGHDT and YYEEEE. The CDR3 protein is CASSLGDIGETQYF. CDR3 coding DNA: TGTGCCAGCAGCTTAGGGGACATCGGTGAGACCCAGTACTTC.

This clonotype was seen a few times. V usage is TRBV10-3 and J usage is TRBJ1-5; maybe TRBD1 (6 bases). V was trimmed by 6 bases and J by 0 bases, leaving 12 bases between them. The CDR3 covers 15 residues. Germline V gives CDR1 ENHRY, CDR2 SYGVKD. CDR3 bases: TGTGCCATCAGCCCAGGACAGAATAGCAATCAGCCCCAGCATTTT. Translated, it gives CAISPGQNSNQPQHF.

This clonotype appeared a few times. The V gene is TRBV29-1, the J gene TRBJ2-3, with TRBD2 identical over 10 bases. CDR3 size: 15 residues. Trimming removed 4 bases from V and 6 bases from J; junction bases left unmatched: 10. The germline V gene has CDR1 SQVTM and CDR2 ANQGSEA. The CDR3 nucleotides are TGCAGCGTTGCCGGGACTAGCGCTCCCGCGGATACGCAGTATTTT. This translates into CSVAGTSAPADTQYF.